This entry lists 20 T cell receptor beta chains sequenced from one sample in a study of T-cell memory formation after mild COVID-19. TCRdb redid the calling of the 5' RACE reads with MiXCR, one entry per CDR3 protein. The sample lists 130,000 to 150,000 distinct CDR3 sequences, about 6% occurring once. Sequenced: PBMCs or a T cell subset sorted from them (not recorded which). These receptors were collected from an adult woman who had mild COVID-19 (a few samples of this study predate the infection). Cell type and time point are not known.

This clonotype was recorded many times. The chain employs TRBV20-1 and TRBJ2-7; 11 nucleotides align to TRBD2. This CDR3 has 15 amino acids. Germline CDR1 DFQATT, CDR2 SNEGSKA (reference sequence). Trimming removed 3 bases from V and 4 bases from J; junction bases left unmatched: 8. Here the CDR3 DNA reads TGCAGTGCTAGCCCGGGACTAGCGGCGATTTACGAGCAGTACTTC. Its protein product is CSASPGLAAIYEQYF.

This clonotype was detected many times. The gene calls are TRBV10-3 and TRBJ2-3, with TRBD2 matching 10 bases. Looked up from germline, CDR1 is ENHRY and CDR2 is SYGVKD. The V and J ends lost 7 bases and 2 bases, in that order; junction bases with no gene match: 6. The length of the CDR3 is 15 residues. The CDR3 here is CAITSSGGTTDTQYF. The CDR3 region has the DNA TGTGCCATCACCTCTAGCGGGGGCACCACAGATACGCAGTATTTT.

The chain joins TRBV7-8 to TRBJ1-2; 11 bases are a match to TRBD1. V lost 3 bases and J lost 3; bases outside the gene matches: 12. Germline V CDR1 and CDR2: SGHVS, FQNEAQ. The CDR3 length is 18 residues. This CDR3 is CASSFGQGALVRDYGYTF. For the CDR3, the DNA is TGTGCCAGCAGCTTCGGACAGGGGGCATTAGTTCGAGACTATGGCTACACCTTC.

In this sample, this clonotype turned up a few times. The chain has TRBV2 and TRBJ2-5; D is undetermined. The CDR3 loop spans 13 amino acids. Germline V CDR1 and CDR2: SNHLY, FYNNEI. Trimming left V 6 bases short and J 0 bases short, with 8 bases between. CDR3 sequence: CASRWTDQETQYF. CDR3 DNA sequence: TGTGCCAGCAGGTGGACGGACCAAGAGACCCAGTACTTC.

The chain couples TRBV2 to TRBJ2-7; 9 bases fit TRBD1. Germline CDR1 and CDR2: SNHLY and FYNNEI. This CDR3 spans 15 amino acids. After removal of 3 bases from V and 4 bases from J, the junction contained 7 bases not matched to a gene. The CDR3 loop is CASSDGVTGGYEQYF. The CDR3 DNA follows: TGTGCCAGCAGTGACGGAGTGACAGGGGGGTACGAGCAGTACTTC.

This clonotype was counted many times. The chain recombines TRBV20-1 with TRBJ2-7; D may be TRBD1 (7 bases). This CDR3 has 14 amino acids. CDR1 is DFQATT and CDR2 is SNEGSKA in the germline V gene (reference sequence). V dropped 5 bases and J dropped 1 base, with 15 bases sitting between them. This CDR3 is CSAGGTDKSYEQYF. Here the CDR3 DNA reads TGCAGTGCTGGCGGGACAGATAAATCCTACGAGCAGTACTTC.

This clonotype has a count of ten or more. This chain connects TRBV9 to TRBJ2-7; the match to TRBD1 covers 8 bases. Unmatched junction bases numbered 9, after V lost 2 bases and J lost 2 bases. CDR3 size: 16 residues. CDR1 and CDR2 from the germline V gene are SGDLS and YYNGEE. The CDR3 bases are TGTGCCAGCAGCGTCGGGCCCAGGGGGCGAGCCTACGAGCAGTACTTC. Its protein product is CASSVGPRGRAYEQYF. Using reference TRBV9 and TRBJ2-7 for the parts outside the CDR3, the full variable domain is DSGVTQTPKHLITATGQRVTLRCSPRSGDLSVYWYQQSLDQGLQFLIQYYNGEERAKGNILERFSAQQFPDLHSELNLSSLELGDSALYFCASSVGPRGRAYEQYFGPGTRLTVT.

This clonotype has more than one count but fewer than ten. J is TRBJ1-1 and V is TRBV11-3; D possibly corresponds to TRBD1 (5 bases). In germline, CDR1 is SGHNT, CDR2 YENEEA. Trimming removed 1 base at V and 7 bases at J, with 10 bases between. The CDR3 contains 13 residues. The CDR3 nucleotides read TGTGCCAGCAGCTTAGGACAGAGGAGTGAAGCTTTCTTT. This encodes CASSLGQRSEAFF.

This clonotype was found many times. The chain carries TRBV5-1 and TRBJ2-3, with a possible D match to TRBD1 (6 bases). The V end lost 0 bases, the J end lost 2 bases, and 13 bases lay between the germline ends. This CDR3 is built from 16 residues. Germline V gene data show CDR1 as SGHRS and CDR2 as YFSETQ. The CDR3 sequence is CASSLAPRDNTDTQYF. As DNA, the CDR3 is TGCGCCAGCAGCTTGGCACCCCGGGACAACACAGATACGCAGTATTTT.

The V call is TRBV7-2, the J call TRBJ2-7; 7 nucleotides align to TRBD1. Trimming removed 5 bases from V and 0 bases from J; junction bases left unmatched: 7. Germline V gene lookup returns CDR1 SGHTA and CDR2 FQGNSA. There are 15 residues in the CDR3. The CDR3 sequence is CASSQTGQSSYEQYF. CDR3 nucleotides: TGTGCCAGCAGCCAGACGGGACAGAGCTCCTACGAGCAGTACTTC.

This clonotype occurred many times. The chain has TRBV12-3 or TRBV12-4 and TRBJ2-1, with TRBD1 as a possible D gene (5 bases). This CDR3 comprises 13 residues. Trimming removed 6 bases at V and 10 bases at J, with 16 bases between. CDR3 amino acids: CASRGSRVREQFF. The CDR3 DNA sequence: TGTGCCAGCAGAGGATCCAGGGTTAGGGAGCAGTTCTTC.

The chain carries TRBV18 and TRBJ1-5, with 7 bases lining up with TRBD1. Germline V gene lookup returns CDR1 KGHSH and CDR2 LQKENI. Losses at the gene ends were 3 bases for V and 4 bases for J; bases not matched to a gene: 3. The CDR3 extends over 14 amino acids. In DNA form, the CDR3 reads TGTGCCAGCTCACCCCTGGGACAGAATCAGCCCCAGCATTTT. Residues: CASSPLGQNQPQHF.

This clonotype was observed at least ten times. The V call is TRBV9, the J call TRBJ2-5, with D possibly TRBD1 on 6 matching bases. This CDR3 spans 14 amino acids. CDR1 is SGDLS, CDR2 YYNGEE, per germline. V was shortened by 0 bases and J by 4 bases, with 10 bases between the two germline ends. CDR3 nucleotides: TGTGCCAGCAGCGTAGGTAACAGGGCAGAGACCCAGTACTTC. Protein product: CASSVGNRAETQYF.

This clonotype was seen only a few times. J is TRBJ2-7 and V is TRBV12-3 or TRBV12-4; D gene unclear. Between the trimmed V and J ends, which lost 6 bases and 4 bases, there was a span of 16 bases. The length of the CDR3 is 14 residues. The CDR3 loop reads CASSPADGHYEQYF. CDR3 in DNA: TGTGCCAGCAGCCCAGCCGATGGGCATTACGAGCAGTACTTC.

The rearrangement uses TRBV7-2 and TRBJ2-1; D is undetermined. Looked up from germline, CDR1 is SGHTA and CDR2 is FQGNSA. V lost 6 bases and J 10 bases, leaving 16 bases between the germline ends. The CDR3 extends over 13 amino acids. The CDR3 sequence: CASSPRLGNEQFF. CDR3 coding DNA: TGTGCCAGCAGTCCGCGACTGGGGAACGAGCAGTTCTTC.

CDR3 sequence (DNA): TGTGCCAGCAGTTACCCTGGGACAGGGGATAGCACCGGGGAGCTGTTTTTT. Its protein product is CASSYPGTGDSTGELFF. J is TRBJ2-2 and V is TRBV6-5; 10 bases map to TRBD1. The V segment lost 2 bases and the J segment 4 bases; nucleotides outside the gene matches: 7. Per the germline V gene, CDR1 is MNHEY and CDR2 is SVGAGI. There are 17 residues in the CDR3.

This clonotype has a handful of counts. The chain combines TRBV25-1 with TRBJ2-7; D call uncertain. Germline V CDR1 and CDR2: MGHDK, SYGVNS. There are 13 residues in the CDR3. Trimming took off 9 bases at V and 0 bases at J, with 12 bases between the two ends. CDR3 sequence: CASERPNSYEQYF. In DNA form, the CDR3 reads TGTGCCAGTGAAAGGCCAAACTCCTACGAGCAGTACTTC.

This clonotype has ten or more counts. The rearrangement links TRBV6-6 to TRBJ2-7; TRBD1 or TRBD2 may be the D gene (5 bases each). The germline V gene encodes CDR1 MNHNY and CDR2 SVGAGI (reference sequence). The CDR3 runs 16 residues. V shed 5 bases and J shed 1 base, with 18 bases lying between them. CDR3 in amino acids: CASSPRHGTLSYEQYF. As DNA, the CDR3 is TGTGCCAGCAGTCCACGACACGGGACCCTATCCTACGAGCAGTACTTC.

Many counts were recorded for this clonotype. The chain is built from TRBV20-1 and TRBJ1-3; the D gene is possibly TRBD1 (6 bases). Per germline, CDR1 DFQATT and CDR2 SNEGSKA (reference sequence). This CDR3 is 13 amino acids long. V was shortened by 2 bases and J by 4 bases, with 9 bases between the two germline ends. CDR3 sequence: CSARPGQGNTIYF. CDR3 in DNA: TGCAGTGCTAGACCCGGACAGGGAAACACCATATATTTT.

This clonotype showed up many times. This chain links TRBV7-9 with TRBJ2-7; no clear D. Trimming stripped 2 bases from V and 5 bases from J, with 25 bases between. This CDR3 has 18 residues. CDR1 SEHNR and CDR2 FQNEAQ come from the germline V gene (reference sequence). The DNA of the CDR3 is TGTGCCAGCAGCTTACTAGACTGGAAACAGATTGTTGCGGACGAGCAGTACTTC. This gives the protein CASSLLDWKQIVADEQYF. Based on the CDR3 plus reference TRBV7-9 and TRBJ2-7, the full variable domain is DTGVSQNPRHKITKRGQNVTFRCDPISEHNRLYWYRQTLGQGPEFLTYFQNEAQLEKSRLLSDRFSAERPKGSFSTLEIQRTEQGDSAMYLCASSLLDWKQIVADEQYFGPGTRLTVT.